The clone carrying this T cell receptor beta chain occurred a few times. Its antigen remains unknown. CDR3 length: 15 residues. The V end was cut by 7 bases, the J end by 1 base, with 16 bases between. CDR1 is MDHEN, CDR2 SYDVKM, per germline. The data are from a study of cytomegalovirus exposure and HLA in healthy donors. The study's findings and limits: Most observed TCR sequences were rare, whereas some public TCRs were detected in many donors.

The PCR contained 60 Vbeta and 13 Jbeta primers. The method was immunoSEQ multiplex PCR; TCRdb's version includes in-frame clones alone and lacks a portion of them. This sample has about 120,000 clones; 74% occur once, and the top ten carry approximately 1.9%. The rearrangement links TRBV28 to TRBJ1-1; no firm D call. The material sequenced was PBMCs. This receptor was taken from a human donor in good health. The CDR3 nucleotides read TGTGCCAGCAAGCCACCCGGGGTCAGGAACACTGAAGCTTTCTTT. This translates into CASKPPGVRNTEAFF. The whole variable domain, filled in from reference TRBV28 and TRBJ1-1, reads DVKVTQSSRYLVKRTGEKVFLECVQDMDHENMFWYRQDPGLGLRLIYFSYDVKMKEKGDIPEGYSVSREKKERFSLILESASTNQTSMYLCASKPPGVRNTEAFFGQGTRLTVV.